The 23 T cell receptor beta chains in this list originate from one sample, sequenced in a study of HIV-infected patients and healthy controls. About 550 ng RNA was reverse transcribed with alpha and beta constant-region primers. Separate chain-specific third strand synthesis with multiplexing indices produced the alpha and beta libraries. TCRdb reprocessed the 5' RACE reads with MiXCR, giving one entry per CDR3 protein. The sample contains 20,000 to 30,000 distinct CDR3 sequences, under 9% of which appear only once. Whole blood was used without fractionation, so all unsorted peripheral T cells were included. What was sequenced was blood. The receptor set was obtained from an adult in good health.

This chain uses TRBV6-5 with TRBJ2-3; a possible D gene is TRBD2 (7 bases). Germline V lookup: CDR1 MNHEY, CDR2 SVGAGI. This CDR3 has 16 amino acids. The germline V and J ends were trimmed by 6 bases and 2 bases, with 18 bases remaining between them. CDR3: CASSRKGGAHTDTQYF. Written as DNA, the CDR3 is TGTGCCAGCAGCCGAAAGGGGGGGGCCCACACAGATACGCAGTATTTT.

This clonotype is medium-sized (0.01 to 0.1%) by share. CDR3 bases: TGTGCCAGCAGTCTGGGGCCTTACATCTATGGCTACACCTTC. Translating it yields CASSLGPYIYGYTF. The chain combines TRBV6-1 with TRBJ1-2; D is possibly TRBD1 (5 bases). The CDR3 has 14 amino acids. V was cut by 5 bases and J by 4 bases, with 14 bases left in between. The germline V gene encodes CDR1 MNHNS and CDR2 SASEGT.

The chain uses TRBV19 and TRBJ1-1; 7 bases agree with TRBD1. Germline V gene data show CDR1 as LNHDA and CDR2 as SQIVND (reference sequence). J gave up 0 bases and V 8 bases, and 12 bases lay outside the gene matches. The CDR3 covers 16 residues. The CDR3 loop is CASHGARTGLNTEAFF. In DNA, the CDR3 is TGTGCCAGTCACGGGGCCAGGACAGGATTGAACACTGAAGCTTTCTTT. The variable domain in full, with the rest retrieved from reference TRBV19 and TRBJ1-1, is DGGITQSPKYLFRKEGQNVTLSCEQNLNHDAMYWYRQDPGQGLRLIYYSQIVNDFQKGDIAEGYSVSREKKESFPLTVTSAQKNPTAFYLCASHGARTGLNTEAFFGQGTRLTVV.

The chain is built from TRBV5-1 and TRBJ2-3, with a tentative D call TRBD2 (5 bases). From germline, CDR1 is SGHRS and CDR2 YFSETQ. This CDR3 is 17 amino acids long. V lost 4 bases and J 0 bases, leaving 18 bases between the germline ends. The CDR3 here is CASSAGGLASSTDTQYF. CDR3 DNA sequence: TGCGCCAGCAGCGCCGGCGGGTTAGCTTCTAGCACAGATACGCAGTATTTT.

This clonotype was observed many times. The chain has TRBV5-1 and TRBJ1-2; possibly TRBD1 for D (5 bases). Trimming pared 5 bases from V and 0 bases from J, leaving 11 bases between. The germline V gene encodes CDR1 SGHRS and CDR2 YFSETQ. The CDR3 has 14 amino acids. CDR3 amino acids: CASSMDITNYGYTF. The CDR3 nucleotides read TGCGCCAGCAGTATGGACATTACTAACTATGGCTACACCTTC. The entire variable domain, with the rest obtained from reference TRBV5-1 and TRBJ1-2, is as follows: KAGVTQTPRYLIKTRGQQVTLSCSPISGHRSVSWYQQTPGQGLQFLFEYFSETQRNKGNFPGRFSGRQFSNSRSEMNVSTLELGDSALYLCASSMDITNYGYTFGSGTRLTVV.

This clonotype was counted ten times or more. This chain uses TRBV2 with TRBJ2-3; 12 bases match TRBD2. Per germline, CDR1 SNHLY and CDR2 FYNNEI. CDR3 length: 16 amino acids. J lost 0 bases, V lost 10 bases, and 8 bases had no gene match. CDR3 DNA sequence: TGTGCCACCACTAGCGGGGGGTCAACTAGCACAGATACGCAGTATTTT. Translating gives CATTSGGSTSTDTQYF.

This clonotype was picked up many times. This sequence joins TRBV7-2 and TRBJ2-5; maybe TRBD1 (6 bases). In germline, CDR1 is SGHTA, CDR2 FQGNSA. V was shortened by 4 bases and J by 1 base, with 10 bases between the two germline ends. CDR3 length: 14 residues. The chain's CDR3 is CASSSGTPQETQYF. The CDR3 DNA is TGTGCCAGCAGCTCCGGGACACCCCAAGAGACCCAGTACTTC.

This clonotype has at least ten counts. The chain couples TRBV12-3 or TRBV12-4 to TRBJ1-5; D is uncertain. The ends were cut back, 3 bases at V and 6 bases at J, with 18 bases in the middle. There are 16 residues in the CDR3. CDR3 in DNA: TGTGCCAGCAGTTTTAATTCAGTAGACGGCGGTCAGCCCCAGCATTTT. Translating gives CASSFNSVDGGQPQHF.

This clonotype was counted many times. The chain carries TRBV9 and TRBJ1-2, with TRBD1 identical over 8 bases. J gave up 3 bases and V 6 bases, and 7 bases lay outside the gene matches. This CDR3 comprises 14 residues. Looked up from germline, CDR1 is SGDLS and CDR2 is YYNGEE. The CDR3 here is CASNLQGADYGYTF. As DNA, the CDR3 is TGTGCCAGCAACCTCCAGGGGGCTGACTATGGCTACACCTTC.

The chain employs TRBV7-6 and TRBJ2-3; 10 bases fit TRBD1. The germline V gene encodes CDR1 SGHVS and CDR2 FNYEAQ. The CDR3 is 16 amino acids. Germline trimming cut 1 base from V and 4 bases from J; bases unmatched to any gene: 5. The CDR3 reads CASSLGTGTGADTQYF. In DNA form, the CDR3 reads TGTGCCAGCAGCTTAGGAACCGGGACAGGGGCAGATACGCAGTATTTT.

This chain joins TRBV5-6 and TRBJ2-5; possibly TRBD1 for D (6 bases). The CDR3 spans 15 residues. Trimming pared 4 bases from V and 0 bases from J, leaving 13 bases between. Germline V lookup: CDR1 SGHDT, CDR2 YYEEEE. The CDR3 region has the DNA TGTGCCAGCAGCCCAAGACAGGCGTACCAAGAGACCCAGTACTTC. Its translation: CASSPRQAYQETQYF.

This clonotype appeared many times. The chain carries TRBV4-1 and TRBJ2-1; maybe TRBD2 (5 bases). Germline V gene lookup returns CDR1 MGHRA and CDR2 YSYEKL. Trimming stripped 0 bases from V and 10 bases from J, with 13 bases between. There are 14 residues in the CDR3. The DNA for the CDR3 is TGCGCCAGCAGCCAAGATTCGGGGATTTTAGAGCAGTTCTTC. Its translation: CASSQDSGILEQFF.

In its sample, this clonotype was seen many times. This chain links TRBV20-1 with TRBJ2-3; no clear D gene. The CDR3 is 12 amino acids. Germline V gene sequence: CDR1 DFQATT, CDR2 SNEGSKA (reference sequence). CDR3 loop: CSPVAPPATQYF. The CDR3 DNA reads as TGCAGCCCGGTGGCCCCTCCAGCTACGCAGTATTTT.

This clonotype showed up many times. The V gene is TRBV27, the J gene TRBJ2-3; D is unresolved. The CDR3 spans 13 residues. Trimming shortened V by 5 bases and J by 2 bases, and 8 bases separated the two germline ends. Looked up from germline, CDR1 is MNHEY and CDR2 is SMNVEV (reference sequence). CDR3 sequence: CASSLSYTDTQYF. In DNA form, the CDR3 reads TGTGCCAGCAGTCTAAGTTACACAGATACGCAGTATTTT.

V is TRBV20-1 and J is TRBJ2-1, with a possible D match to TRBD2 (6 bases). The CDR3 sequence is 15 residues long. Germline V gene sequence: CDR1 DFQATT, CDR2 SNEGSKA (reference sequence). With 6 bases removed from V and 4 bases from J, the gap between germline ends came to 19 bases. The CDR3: CSASQPVSGYNEQFF. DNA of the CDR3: TGCAGTGCGAGTCAGCCCGTTAGCGGATACAATGAGCAGTTCTTC.

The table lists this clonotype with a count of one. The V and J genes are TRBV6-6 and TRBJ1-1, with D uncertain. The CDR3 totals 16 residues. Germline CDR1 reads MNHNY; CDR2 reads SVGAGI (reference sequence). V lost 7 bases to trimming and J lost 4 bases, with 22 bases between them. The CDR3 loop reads CASTVVPRESSTEAFF. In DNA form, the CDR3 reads TGTGCCAGCACCGTCGTCCCTAGGGAGTCCAGCACTGAAGCTTTCTTT.

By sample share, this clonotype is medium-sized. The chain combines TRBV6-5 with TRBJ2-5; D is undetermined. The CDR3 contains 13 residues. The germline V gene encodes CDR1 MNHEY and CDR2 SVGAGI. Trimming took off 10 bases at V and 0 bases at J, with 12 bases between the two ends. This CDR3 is CATKNYNQETQYF. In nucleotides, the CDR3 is TGTGCCACAAAGAACTACAACCAAGAGACCCAGTACTTC.

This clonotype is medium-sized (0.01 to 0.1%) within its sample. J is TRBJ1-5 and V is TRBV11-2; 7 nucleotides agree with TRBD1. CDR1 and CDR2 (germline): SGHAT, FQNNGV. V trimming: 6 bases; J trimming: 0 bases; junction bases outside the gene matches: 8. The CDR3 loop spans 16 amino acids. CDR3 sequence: CASRETGQDSNQPQHF. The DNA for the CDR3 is TGTGCCAGCAGAGAAACCGGACAGGATAGCAATCAGCCCCAGCATTTT. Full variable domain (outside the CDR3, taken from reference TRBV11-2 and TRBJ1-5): EAGVAQSPRYKIIEKRQSVAFWCNPISGHATLYWYQQILGQGPKLLIQFQNNGVVDDSQLPKDRFSAERLKGVDSTLKIQPAKLEDSAVYLCASRETGQDSNQPQHFGDGTRLSIL.

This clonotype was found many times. CDR3 bases: TGTGCCAGCAGCCTCCCGAACAGGGAAGAGACCCAGTACTTC. Its translation: CASSLPNREETQYF. The V call is TRBV5-4, the J call TRBJ2-5; D perhaps matches TRBD1 (6 bases). The CDR3 spans 14 residues. Trimming stripped 4 bases from V and 3 bases from J, with 13 bases between. The germline CDR1 and CDR2 sequences are SGHNT and YYREEE (reference sequence).

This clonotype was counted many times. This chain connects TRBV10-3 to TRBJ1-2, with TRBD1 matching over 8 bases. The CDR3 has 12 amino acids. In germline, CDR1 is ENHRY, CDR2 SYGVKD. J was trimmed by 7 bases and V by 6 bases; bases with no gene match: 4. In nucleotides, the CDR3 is TGTGCCATCAGGGGGACAGGCTTTGGCTACACCTTC. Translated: CAIRGTGFGYTF.

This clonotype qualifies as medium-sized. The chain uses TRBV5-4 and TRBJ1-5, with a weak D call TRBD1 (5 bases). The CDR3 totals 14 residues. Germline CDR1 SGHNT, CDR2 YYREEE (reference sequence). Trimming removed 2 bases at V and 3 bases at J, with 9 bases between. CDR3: CASSLTGSNQPQHF. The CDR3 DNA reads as TGTGCCAGCAGCTTAACAGGTTCCAATCAGCCCCAGCATTTT. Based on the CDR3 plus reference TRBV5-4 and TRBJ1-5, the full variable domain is ETGVTQSPTHLIKTRGQQVTLRCSSQSGHNTVSWYQQALGQGPQFIFQYYREEENGRGNFPPRFSGLQFPNYSSELNVNALELDDSALYLCASSLTGSNQPQHFGDGTRLSIL.

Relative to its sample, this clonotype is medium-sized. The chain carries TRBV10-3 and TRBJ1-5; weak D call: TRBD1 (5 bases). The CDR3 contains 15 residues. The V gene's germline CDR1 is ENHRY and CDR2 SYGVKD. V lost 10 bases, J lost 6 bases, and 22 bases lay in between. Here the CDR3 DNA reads TGTGCCACCGAAGAGGGCAGGGAGAGTCGTCAGCCCCAGCATTTT. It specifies CATEEGRESRQPQHF.

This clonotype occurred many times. CDR3 nucleotide sequence: TGTGCCAGCAGTTACTACCGCCAGCCCCAGCATTTT. As protein: CASSYYRQPQHF. The V and J genes are TRBV6-2 or TRBV6-3 and TRBJ1-5; unclear D gene. Germline V gives CDR1 MNHEY, CDR2 SVGEGT. The CDR3 has 12 amino acids. Trimming removed 1 base from V and 7 bases from J, with 5 bases in between.